This T cell receptor beta chain appears in the sequencing data of a study of blood T cells in healthy people across ages. This CDR3 is built from 18 residues. CDR1 is SGHRS and CDR2 is YFSETQ in the germline V gene. V gave up 2 bases and J gave up 0 bases, with 15 bases separating them. A word on this clonotype: Its target is unknown.

It was with a sample-barcoded 5' primer and a J-beta primer mix that a second PCR of roughly 6 to 12 cycles was run. MiXCR, applied by TCRdb to the 5' RACE reads, yields one record per CDR3 protein. The sample holds roughly 500,000 distinct CDR3 sequences, 27% seen once. Every participating donor contributed around 9.5 milliliters of peripheral blood through a draw. Points from the study as a whole: Naive T cell percentage strongly correlated with TCR beta diversity.

Source material: blood. The receptor comes from a woman between 70 and 85 years old in good health. The chain links TRBV5-1 to TRBJ2-6; possibly TRBD2 for D (7 bases). The CDR3 nucleotides read TGCGCCAGCAGCTTTTACGGGGGGCCCCTCTCTGGGGCCAACGTCCTGACTTTC. Translation gives CASSFYGGPLSGANVLTF.